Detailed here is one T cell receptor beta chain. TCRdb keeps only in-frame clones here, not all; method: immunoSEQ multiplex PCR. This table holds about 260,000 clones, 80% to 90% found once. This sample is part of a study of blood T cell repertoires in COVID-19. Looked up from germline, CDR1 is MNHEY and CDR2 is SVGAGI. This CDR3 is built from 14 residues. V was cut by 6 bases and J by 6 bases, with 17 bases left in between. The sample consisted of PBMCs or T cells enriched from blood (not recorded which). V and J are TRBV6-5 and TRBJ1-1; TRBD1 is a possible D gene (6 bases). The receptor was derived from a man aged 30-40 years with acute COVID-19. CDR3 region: CASRTGMGVSEAFF. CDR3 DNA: TGTGCCAGCAGAACAGGGATGGGAGTCTCTGAAGCTTTCTTT.